Described below is a single T cell receptor beta chain sequence and its context. Its antigen is as yet unknown. Germline CDR1 reads MNHNS; CDR2 reads SASEGT. There are 12 residues in the CDR3. V lost 7 bases, J lost 4 bases, and 8 bases lay in between. Assay used: immunoSEQ multiplex PCR; TCRdb lists only in-frame clones, some missing. The sample lists roughly 70,000 clones; 88% were seen once. Autoimmune disease history or systemic immunosuppression led to patient exclusion. This specimen comes from a study of OX40 agonist ivuxolimab in advanced cancers. General study points: Partial responders at 0.1-3.0 mg/kg showed near-lowest clonal expansion.

The chain recombines TRBV6-1 with TRBJ2-1; D uncertain. The origin of this receptor is an adult with an advanced solid tumor such as melanoma, head and neck, liver or kidney cancer. The material was CD4+ or CD8+ T cells sorted from blood, obtained in a trial of the OX40 agonist ivuxolimab. The CDR3 reads CASTRAYNEQFF. The CDR3 DNA sequence: TGTGCCAGCACAAGAGCTTACAATGAGCAGTTCTTC.